This TCR beta chain was recovered during a study of immune aging and cytomegalovirus after organ transplant (dated by TCRdb to about 2021). Looking at the study overall: Every transplant recipient was given three-drug immunosuppression consisting of prednisone, tacrolimus, and mycophenolate.

Library construction relied on single-cell sequencing. Sequencing took place on an Illumina NovaSeq 6000. The BD Rhapsody Targeted mRNA and AbSeq Reagent Kit, in a microwell format, was used for cell capture and library preparation. Libraries were prepared to cover TCR, sample tags, AbSeq, and targeted mRNA from the Human T-Cell Expression Panel plus custom TOX and TOX2 primers. Libraries were sequenced on an Illumina NovaSeq. The study's processing was this. The analysis covered 10468 cells in total, of which about 7,300 were CD8 T cells and around 4,500 were CD8 T cells with an identifiable TCR CDR3. The BD Rhapsody Targeted Analysis Pipeline, including V(D)J processing, was run on the Seven Bridges Genomics platform to process the raw data. Quality control, Sample Tag demultiplexing with Lex-BDSMK, clone identification with VDJ Explorer, and Seurat clustering were performed in SeqGeq 1.6.0. A clone was considered non-expanded if it made up <1% of CD8 T cells, and considered a clonal expansion if it made up >2.5% of the sample. The public reads were quality trimmed at Q25 with fastp and then assembled into clones with MiXCR by TCRdb, keeping productive beta chains. When rows share a CDR3 protein, they turn into one entry using the most common DNA and genes. The V and J calls, along with clone size, are taken from TCRdb and not from the paper's own processing. Across this sample there are approximately 22,000 distinct CDR3 sequences, with roughly a third seen only once. Less than 30% of the sample is in the top ten clones.

In its sample, this clonotype was seen many times. Its cognate antigen has yet to be identified. No much larger clone is present one base from it, and per-base qualities are unavailable. Sample time point, as interpreted from the label and publication: five sample-tagged time points from pre-transplant (day -1) to day 368 post-transplant, pooled. Thawed PBMC were stimulated with a CMV IE-1 overlapping peptide library for 12 hours, with no transport inhibitors added. After thawing, cells were rested overnight and were then stimulated in R10 medium with CD28/CD49d costimulation. The IE-1 peptide library was made up of 15-amino-acid peptides, each overlapping by 11 amino acids. Each time point was barcoded using BD Single-Cell Multiplexing Kit Sample Tags, after which the barcoded samples were pooled and stained with oligo-conjugated anti-CD45RA plus sorting antibodies. A BD FACSAria III was used to sort CMV-responsive CD8+CD137+ and CD4+CD154+ T cells at 4-way purity. Blood was drawn into EDTA vacutainers and was processed by Ficoll gradient within 1-24 hours.

The cysteine opens and the phenylalanine closes a CDR3 of 15 amino acids. Kept here is only the CDR3 DNA, which spans 45 bases and is read in frame from base 1. Reading the germline V gene gives CDR1 KGHDR and CDR2 SFDVKD. Germline trimming amounts to 3 bases on V and 3 bases on J, with 3 as the count of junction bases outside the gene matches. General conclusions and limits of the study: Since the sequencing data did not include a CD57 measurement, a conservative gene-based definition of aging was used in its place. Post-transplant increases in aged-phenotype cells were observed regardless of clone size, following viremia and occurring earlier in large clones (days 200-264) than in small clones. TEMRA cells made up a larger share of large clones, and the seven largest clones (roughly 1,900 cells) gained aged and TEMRA cells while losing TCM cells.

This sequence uses TRBV24-1 and TRBJ2-2, and 7 junction bases match TRBD1. The clonotype originates from a female donor who had a heart transplant and CMV viremia. The material was CMV peptide-activated CD4+ and CD8+ T cells sorted from blood, obtained at five time points, pooled. In light of the paper, this sample's cell subset or site label describes: sorted CD8+CD137+ and CD4+CD154+ T cells after about 11 h CMV IE-1 peptide stimulation. The CDR3 amino acid sequence is: CATSDLDRDTGELFF. The nucleotide sequence reads TGTGCCACCAGTGATCTTGACAGGGACACCGGGGAGCTGTTTTTT.